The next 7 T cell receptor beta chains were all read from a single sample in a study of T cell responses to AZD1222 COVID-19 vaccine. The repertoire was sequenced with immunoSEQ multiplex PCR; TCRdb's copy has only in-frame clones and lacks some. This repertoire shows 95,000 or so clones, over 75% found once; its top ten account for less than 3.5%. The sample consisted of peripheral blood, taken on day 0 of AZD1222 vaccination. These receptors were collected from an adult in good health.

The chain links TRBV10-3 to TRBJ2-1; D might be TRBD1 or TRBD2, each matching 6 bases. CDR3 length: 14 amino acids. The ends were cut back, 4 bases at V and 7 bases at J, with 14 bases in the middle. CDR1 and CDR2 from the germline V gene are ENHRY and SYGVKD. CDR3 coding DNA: TGTGCCATCAGTGGCGGGCAGGGGAGGAATGAGCAGTTCTTC. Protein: CAISGGQGRNEQFF.

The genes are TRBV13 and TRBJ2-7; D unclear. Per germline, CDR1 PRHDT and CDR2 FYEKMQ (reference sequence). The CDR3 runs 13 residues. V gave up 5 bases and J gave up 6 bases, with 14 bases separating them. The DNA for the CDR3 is TGTGCCAGCAGCCCCCTTGGGCGTCTCGAGCAGTACTTC. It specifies CASSPLGRLEQYF.

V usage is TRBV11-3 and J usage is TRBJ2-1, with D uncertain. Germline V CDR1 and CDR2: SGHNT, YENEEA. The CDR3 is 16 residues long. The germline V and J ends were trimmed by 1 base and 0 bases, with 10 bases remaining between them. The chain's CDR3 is CASSLGTVSSYNEQFF. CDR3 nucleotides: TGTGCCAGCAGCTTAGGCACAGTAAGCTCCTACAATGAGCAGTTCTTC.

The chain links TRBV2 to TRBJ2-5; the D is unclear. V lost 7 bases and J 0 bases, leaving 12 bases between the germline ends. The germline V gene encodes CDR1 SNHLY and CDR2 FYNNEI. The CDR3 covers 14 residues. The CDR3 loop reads CASTVGYHQETQYF. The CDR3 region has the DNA TGTGCCAGCACAGTAGGTTACCACCAAGAGACCCAGTACTTC.

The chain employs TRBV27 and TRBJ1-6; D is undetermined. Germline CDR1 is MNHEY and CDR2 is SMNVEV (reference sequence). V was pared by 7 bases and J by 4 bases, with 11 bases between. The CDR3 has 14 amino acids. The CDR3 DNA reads TGTGCCAGCAAGTACAGAGGTTATAATTCACCCCTCCACTTT. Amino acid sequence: CASKYRGYNSPLHF.

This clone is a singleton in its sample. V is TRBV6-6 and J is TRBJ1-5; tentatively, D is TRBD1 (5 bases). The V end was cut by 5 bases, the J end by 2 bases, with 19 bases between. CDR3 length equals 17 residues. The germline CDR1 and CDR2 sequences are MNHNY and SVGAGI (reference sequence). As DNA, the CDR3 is TGTGCCAGCAGTCCCCGGGGCCTCGGGAGAGGCAATCAGCCCCAGCATTTT. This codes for CASSPRGLGRGNQPQHF.

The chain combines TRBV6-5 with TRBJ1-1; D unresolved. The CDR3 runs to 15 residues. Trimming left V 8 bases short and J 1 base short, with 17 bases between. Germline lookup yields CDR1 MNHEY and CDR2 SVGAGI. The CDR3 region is CASRRGVRGNTEAFF. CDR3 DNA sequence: TGTGCCAGCCGCCGCGGGGTCCGAGGGAACACTGAAGCTTTCTTT.